Listed below are T cell receptor beta chains from one sample, sequenced in a study of blood T cell repertoires in COVID-19. Produced via immunoSEQ multiplex PCR; TCRdb's table is partial and in-frame only. The data hold about 120,000 clones, with roughly 89% observed a single time. The specimen sequenced was peripheral blood. The receptors here all came from a man aged 55 to 70 with COVID-19, enrolled during active disease. Both conserved end residues are part of each CDR3. Fields, in order: V gene, J gene, clone size, CDR3 protein. Rows give clone size only sometimes, using once, few, many, or a class for an expanded clone.

V: TRBV18
J: TRBJ2-3
size: NA
CDR3: CASSPSTDTQYF

V: TRBV7-8
J: TRBJ1-3
size: NA
CDR3: CASSLVGGQGSGNTIYF

V: TRBV4-3
J: TRBJ2-7
size: once
CDR3: CASSQDNRAGGEQYF

V: TRBV6-2/TRBV6-3
J: TRBJ2-7
size: once
CDR3: CASSQTIGTGRSYEQYF

V: TRBV5-6
J: TRBJ2-5
size: NA
CDR3: CASSRTDNRETQYF

V: TRBV3-1/TRBV3-2
J: TRBJ1-2
size: NA
CDR3: CASSRSGGARSYGYTF

V: TRBV6-5
J: TRBJ1-2
size: NA
CDR3: CASSTLDRVGYTF

V: TRBV28
J: TRBJ2-1
size: NA
CDR3: CASTLGGGLHNEQFF

V: TRBV7-9
J: TRBJ1-2
size: NA
CDR3: CASSSIPTGGGYTF

V: TRBV6-1
J: TRBJ1-2
size: NA
CDR3: CASSEAVSGVLYGYTF

V: TRBV30
J: TRBJ1-2
size: NA
CDR3: CARSGTGAYGYTF

V: TRBV29-1
J: TRBJ1-5
size: NA
CDR3: CSVVNRGQPQHF

V: TRBV9
J: TRBJ1-3
size: few
CDR3: CASSVDLPQGALGNTIYF

V: TRBV6-2/TRBV6-3
J: TRBJ1-6
size: NA
CDR3: CASSLRERYNSPLHF

V: TRBV6-6
J: TRBJ1-1
size: NA
CDR3: CASSLDTNTEAFF

V: TRBV15
J: TRBJ2-1
size: NA
CDR3: CATSFPSTSGGSSGSPEQFF

V: TRBV5-1
J: TRBJ1-1
size: NA
CDR3: CASSLGDNAGTEAFF

V: TRBV30
J: TRBJ1-1
size: few
CDR3: CAWSRLTGVHTEAFF